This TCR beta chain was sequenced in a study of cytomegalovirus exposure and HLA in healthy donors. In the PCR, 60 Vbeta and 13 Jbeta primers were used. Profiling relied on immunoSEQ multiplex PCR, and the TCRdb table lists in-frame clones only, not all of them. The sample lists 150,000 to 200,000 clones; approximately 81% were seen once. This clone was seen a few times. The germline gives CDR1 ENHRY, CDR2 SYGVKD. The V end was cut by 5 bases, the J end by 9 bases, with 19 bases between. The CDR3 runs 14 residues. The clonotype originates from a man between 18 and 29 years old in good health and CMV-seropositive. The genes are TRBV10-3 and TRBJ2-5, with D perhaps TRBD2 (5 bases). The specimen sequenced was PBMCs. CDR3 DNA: TGTGCCATCAGTTTTGAGGGCGAAGCCCAGGCCCAGTACTTC. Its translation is CAISFEGEAQAQYF.